Listed here are 29 T cell receptor beta chains from one sample, sequenced in a study of cytotoxic CD8 clonotypes in ibrutinib-treated CLL. Repertoires were generated with immunoSEQ multiplex PCR, while TCRdb's copy carries only in-frame clones and drops some. The sample contains about 140,000 clones, 65% to 85% of which appear only once. This sample comprised PBMCs, obtained after 36 months of ibrutinib treatment. Receptor source: a human donor with chronic lymphocytic leukemia.

The rearrangement uses TRBV30 and TRBJ2-1; D ambiguous. V was trimmed by 0 bases and J by 6 bases, leaving 12 bases between them. Per the germline V gene, CDR1 is GTSNPN and CDR2 is SVGIG (reference sequence). This CDR3 comprises 14 residues. The DNA of the CDR3 is TGTGCCTGGAGTGTACGAAGTCGCCGCAATGAGCAGTTCTTC. Translated: CAWSVRSRRNEQFF.

CDR3 coding DNA: TGTGCCAGCAGCTTAGGGACACTTAGCAATCAGCCCCAGCATTTT. Translation: CASSLGTLSNQPQHF. The V gene is TRBV11-3, the J gene TRBJ1-5, with D perhaps TRBD1 (5 bases). Germline V gene data show CDR1 as SGHNT and CDR2 as YENEEA. The CDR3 contains 15 residues. With 1 base removed from V and 0 bases from J, the gap between germline ends came to 7 bases.

This sequence joins TRBV19 and TRBJ1-1; a weak D match, TRBD1 (5 bases). V lost 6 bases, J lost 1 base, and 15 bases lay in between. Germline assignment: CDR1 LNHDA and CDR2 SQIVND (reference sequence). The CDR3 loop spans 15 amino acids. The CDR3: CASRPPGPWNTEAFF. CDR3 DNA sequence: TGTGCCAGTAGACCCCCGGGGCCCTGGAACACTGAAGCTTTCTTT.

This clone was detected only a few times. The chain recombines TRBV5-1 with TRBJ1-2; possibly TRBD1 for D (5 bases). The CDR3 is 12 residues long. CDR1 is SGHRS and CDR2 is YFSETQ in the germline V gene. Between the trimmed V and J ends, which lost 4 bases and 5 bases, there was a span of 9 bases. CDR3 DNA: TGCGCCAGCAGCCCCTCAGGGTATGGCTACACCTTC. Its protein product is CASSPSGYGYTF.

The chain couples TRBV10-3 to TRBJ2-1, with a possible D match to TRBD2 (5 bases). CDR1 and CDR2 (germline): ENHRY, SYGVKD. CDR3 length: 15 amino acids. V lost 10 bases and J lost 6, with 22 bases in between. The CDR3 DNA reads as TGTGCCAGCAGCTCCGGACTCGAAGCAATCAATGAGCAGTTCTTC. This encodes CASSSGLEAINEQFF.

The chain uses TRBV30 and TRBJ1-5; 7 bases fit TRBD1. The CDR3 length is 15 residues. Looked up from germline, CDR1 is GTSNPN and CDR2 is SVGIG (reference sequence). V gave up 0 bases and J gave up 4 bases; unmatched junction bases: 6. The chain's CDR3 is CAWSVKGARNQPQHF. CDR3 nucleotide sequence: TGTGCCTGGAGTGTTAAGGGGGCGAGGAATCAGCCCCAGCATTTT.

V and J are TRBV7-9 and TRBJ2-5, with a weak D call TRBD2 (5 bases). In germline, CDR1 is SEHNR, CDR2 FQNEAQ (reference sequence). The CDR3 is 16 residues long. V was clipped by 2 bases and J by 0 bases, with 13 bases between them. The DNA for the CDR3 is TGTGCCAGCAGCTTACCGGCGAGGGCGTACCAAGAGACCCAGTACTTC. It specifies CASSLPARAYQETQYF. The full variable domain, in which reference TRBV7-9 and TRBJ2-5 provide the parts outside the CDR3, is DTGVSQNPRHKITKRGQNVTFRCDPISEHNRLYWYRQTLGQGPEFLTYFQNEAQLEKSRLLSDRFSAERPKGSFSTLEIQRTEQGDSAMYLCASSLPARAYQETQYFGPGTRLLVL.

V gene TRBV10-2 combines with J gene TRBJ1-1; D gene unclear. This CDR3 spans 15 amino acids. Trimming cost V 5 bases and J 3 bases, with 16 bases left between them. Germline V gene sequence: CDR1 WSHSY, CDR2 SAAADI. CDR3 region: CASSFVRAIYTEAFF. CDR3 in DNA: TGCGCCAGCAGTTTTGTCCGGGCCATCTACACTGAAGCTTTCTTT.

V usage is TRBV19 and J usage is TRBJ1-5, with 8 bases that match TRBD1. CDR3 length equals 14 residues. V was pared by 9 bases and J by 4 bases, with 8 bases of the junction left unmatched. The germline CDR1 and CDR2 sequences are LNHDA and SQIVND (reference sequence). The CDR3 loop is CASTGTGENQPQHF. The CDR3 DNA sequence: TGTGCCAGCACCGGGACAGGAGAAAATCAGCCCCAGCATTTT.

This chain uses TRBV30 with TRBJ2-3; D remains unclear. Trimming left V 2 bases short and J 3 bases short, with 6 bases between. The CDR3 has 12 residues. From germline, CDR1 is GTSNPN and CDR2 SVGIG (reference sequence). CDR3: CAWSLQTDTQYF. CDR3 nucleotides: TGTGCCTGGAGTCTACAGACAGATACGCAGTATTTT.

In its sample, this clone was seen once. This chain connects TRBV28 to TRBJ1-5; D not certain. CDR1 and CDR2 (germline): MDHEN, SYDVKM. Trimming took off 2 bases at V and 11 bases at J, with 7 bases between the two ends. This CDR3 is built from 11 residues. This CDR3 reads CASSLPTSQHF. DNA of the CDR3: TGTGCCAGCAGTTTACCCACGTCCCAGCATTTT. The whole variable domain, filled in from reference TRBV28 and TRBJ1-5, reads DVKVTQSSRYLVKRTGEKVFLECVQDMDHENMFWYRQDPGLGLRLIYFSYDVKMKEKGDIPEGYSVSREKKERFSLILESASTNQTSMYLCASSLPTSQHFGDGTRLSIL.

The chain has TRBV6-1 and TRBJ1-2, with no clear D. The CDR3 extends over 14 amino acids. Germline-derived CDR1 and CDR2 are MNHNS and SASEGT. V was clipped by 6 bases and J by 6 bases, with 17 bases between them. The CDR3 DNA reads TGTGCCAGCAGCCTTGAAGGACCGGGGAATGGCTACACCTTC. Amino acids: CASSLEGPGNGYTF.

The chain uses TRBV14 and TRBJ1-3, with D unclear. The ends were cut back, 1 base at V and 4 bases at J, with 8 bases in the middle. Per germline, CDR1 SGHDN and CDR2 FVKESK. CDR3 size: 14 residues. This CDR3 is CASSQVSAGNTIYF. CDR3 sequence (DNA): TGTGCCAGCAGCCAAGTCTCAGCGGGAAACACCATATATTTT. Supplemented by reference TRBV14 and TRBJ1-3, the full variable domain reads EAGVTQFPSHSVIEKGQTVTLRCDPISGHDNLYWYRRVMGKEIKFLLHFVKESKQDESGMPNNRFLAERTGGTYSTLKVQPAELEDSGVYFCASSQVSAGNTIYFGEGSWLTVV.

The chain employs TRBV7-6 and TRBJ1-1; the D is unclear. Trimming cost V 5 bases and J 0 bases, with 10 bases left between them. The germline V gene encodes CDR1 SGHVS and CDR2 FNYEAQ. The CDR3 consists of 14 residues. The CDR3 nucleotides are TGTGCCAGCAGCCTCGACCTTATGAACACTGAAGCTTTCTTT. Translation gives CASSLDLMNTEAFF.

The V gene is TRBV19, the J gene TRBJ1-4; D is unclear. CDR1 LNHDA and CDR2 SQIVND come from the germline V gene (reference sequence). V lost 6 bases, J lost 4 bases, and 9 bases lay in between. CDR3 length: 13 residues. The CDR3 nucleotides are TGTGCCAGTAGCGGTGCTTTTAATGAAAAACTGTTTTTT. Residues: CASSGAFNEKLFF.

This chain links TRBV5-1 with TRBJ2-5; possibly TRBD1 for D (6 bases). V gave up 3 bases and J gave up 2 bases, with 14 bases separating them. This CDR3 contains 15 residues. Per germline, CDR1 SGHRS and CDR2 YFSETQ. The CDR3 loop is CASSSGHSTQETQYF. For the CDR3, the DNA is TGCGCCAGCAGCTCGGGACACTCCACGCAAGAGACCCAGTACTTC.

The rearrangement links TRBV5-4 to TRBJ2-5; TRBD1 matches at 9 bases. The CDR3 has 14 residues. Per germline, CDR1 SGHNT and CDR2 YYREEE (reference sequence). J was trimmed by 4 bases and V by 6 bases; bases with no gene match: 7. The CDR3 DNA reads TGTGCCAGCAAAGAACAGGGGGCGGGAGAGACCCAGTACTTC. Its translation is CASKEQGAGETQYF.

The rearrangement links TRBV28 to TRBJ1-4; D call uncertain. V was trimmed by 3 bases and J by 0 bases, leaving 5 bases between them. CDR1 is MDHEN and CDR2 is SYDVKM in the germline V gene. The CDR3 extends over 14 amino acids. The CDR3 protein is CASSFSATNEKLFF. In DNA form, the CDR3 reads TGTGCCAGCAGTTTCAGTGCAACTAATGAAAAACTGTTTTTT.

The chain joins TRBV9 to TRBJ1-2, with D possibly being TRBD1 (6 bases). The V gene's germline CDR1 is SGDLS and CDR2 YYNGEE. The CDR3 has 17 amino acids. The V gene lost 0 bases and the J gene lost 8 bases, with 23 bases spanning the gap. CDR3 sequence (DNA): TGTGCCAGCAGCGTAGGAGCAGGGACAAGCCCGATGGGCGGCTACACCTTC. This encodes CASSVGAGTSPMGGYTF. Full variable domain (remainder filled in from reference TRBV9 and TRBJ1-2): DSGVTQTPKHLITATGQRVTLRCSPRSGDLSVYWYQQSLDQGLQFLIQYYNGEERAKGNILERFSAQQFPDLHSELNLSSLELGDSALYFCASSVGAGTSPMGGYTFGSGTRLTVV.

The V and J genes are TRBV11-2 and TRBJ2-5; the match to TRBD2 covers 8 bases. CDR1 and CDR2 from the germline V gene are SGHAT and FQNNGV. The CDR3 extends over 17 amino acids. V was clipped by 3 bases and J by 5 bases; unmatched bases: 14. The CDR3: CASSFGLTRGARETQYF. The CDR3 DNA sequence: TGTGCCAGCAGCTTTGGCTTGACGCGGGGGGCACGGGAGACCCAGTACTTC.

The genes are TRBV5-6 and TRBJ1-1; D ambiguous. Trimming removed 0 bases at V and 4 bases at J, with 16 bases between. The CDR3 runs to 16 residues. Germline-derived CDR1 and CDR2 are SGHDT and YYEEEE. In DNA form, the CDR3 reads TGTGCCAGCAGCTTGGCCCCGGCCCCGGGGTCCACTGAAGCTTTCTTT. Its protein is CASSLAPAPGSTEAFF.

The J gene is TRBJ2-1, the V gene TRBV30; possibly TRBD2 for D (6 bases). Trimming removed 0 bases from V and 10 bases from J, with 7 bases in between. The CDR3 is 11 residues long. Per the germline V gene, CDR1 is GTSNPN and CDR2 is SVGIG (reference sequence). The DNA of the CDR3 is TGTGCCTGGAGTGTGGGGAGGGAGCAGTTCTTC. It codes for CAWSVGREQFF.

The genes are TRBV5-8 and TRBJ1-2, with D possibly matching TRBD1 (5 bases). Germline loops: CDR1 SGHTS, CDR2 YDEGEE. Trimming pared 5 bases from V and 2 bases from J, leaving 16 bases between. CDR3 length equals 15 residues. CDR3 region: CASSPGDGSNYGYTF. CDR3 DNA sequence: TGTGCCAGCAGTCCGGGGGACGGATCCAACTATGGCTACACCTTC.

The chain joins TRBV27 to TRBJ2-1, with 9 bases aligning to TRBD1. The junction had 7 bases not matched to a gene; V was cut back by 4 bases and J by 0 bases. The germline CDR1 and CDR2 sequences are MNHEY and SMNVEV (reference sequence). The CDR3 contains 17 residues. CDR3 bases: TGTGCCAGCAGTTATTACCGGGACAGGGCCTCCTACAATGAGCAGTTCTTC. Protein sequence: CASSYYRDRASYNEQFF.

This clone is labeled medium-sized (0.01 to 0.1%). The chain couples TRBV5-1 to TRBJ2-1; D is ambiguous. The CDR3 is 13 residues long. Germline V lookup: CDR1 SGHRS, CDR2 YFSETQ. The germline V and J ends were trimmed by 4 bases and 2 bases, with 7 bases remaining between them. CDR3: CASSPPAYNEQFF. In nucleotides, the CDR3 is TGCGCCAGCAGCCCCCCCGCCTACAATGAGCAGTTCTTC.

This clone was observed many times. The rearrangement joins TRBV7-2 to TRBJ1-1; D is perhaps TRBD1 (5 bases). Germline V CDR1 and CDR2: SGHTA, FQGNSA. The CDR3 length is 15 residues. V lost 5 bases and J lost 7, with 20 bases in between. The CDR3 DNA reads TGTGCCAGCAGCCCCCTAGTTGGGGGGACCCTTGAAGCTTTCTTT. Translated, it gives CASSPLVGGTLEAFF.

The J gene is TRBJ2-1, the V gene TRBV5-1, with unresolved D. From germline, CDR1 is SGHRS and CDR2 YFSETQ. Trimming stripped 4 bases from V and 4 bases from J, with 15 bases between. The CDR3 loop spans 15 amino acids. The CDR3 DNA follows: TGCGCCAGCAGCCAAACCGCAAGACAATACAATGAGCAGTTCTTC. Translated, it gives CASSQTARQYNEQFF.

A single count supports this clone. One end of the junction fails to match germline, which may point to a read error. The chain joins TRBV6-5 to TRBJ1-5; D is perhaps TRBD1 (5 bases). CDR1 and CDR2 from the germline V gene are MNHEY and SVGAGI. This CDR3 spans 14 amino acids. The CDR3 is CASTTGPSNPPQHF. The CDR3 DNA reads as TGTGCCAGCACGACGGGACCAAGCAATCCGCCCCAGCATTTT.

The table lists this clone with a count of one. The chain joins TRBV7-9 to TRBJ2-5, with D perhaps TRBD2 (6 bases). Germline CDR1 SEHNR, CDR2 FQNEAQ (reference sequence). The CDR3 loop spans 13 amino acids. V lost 6 bases to trimming and J lost 5 bases, with 13 bases between them. CDR3 bases: TGTGCCAGCAGGTCGGGAGCGATCGAGACCCAGTACTTC. Its protein is CASRSGAIETQYF.